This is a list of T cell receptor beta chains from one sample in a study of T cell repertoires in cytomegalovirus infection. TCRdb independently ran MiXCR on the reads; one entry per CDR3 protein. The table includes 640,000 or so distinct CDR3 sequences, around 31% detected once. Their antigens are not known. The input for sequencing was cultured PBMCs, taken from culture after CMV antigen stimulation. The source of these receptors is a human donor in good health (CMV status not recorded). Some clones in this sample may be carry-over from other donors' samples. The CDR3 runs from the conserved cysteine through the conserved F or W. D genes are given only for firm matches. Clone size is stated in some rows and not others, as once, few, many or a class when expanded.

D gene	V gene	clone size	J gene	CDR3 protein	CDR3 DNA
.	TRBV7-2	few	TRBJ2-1	CASSLLGSRNEQFF	TGTGCCAGCAGCCTCTTAGGGAGTCGGAATGAGCAGTTCTTC
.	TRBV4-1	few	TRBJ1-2	CASSQSQVLQLISNYGYTF	TGCGCCAGCAGCCAATCACAGGTTTTACAGCTAATCTCTAACTATGGCTACACCTTC
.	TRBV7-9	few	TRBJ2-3	CASSRQVGTDTQYF	TGTGCCAGCAGTCGACAGGTTGGCACAGATACGCAGTATTTT
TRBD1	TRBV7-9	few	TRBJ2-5	CASSLVTGGMKTQYF	TGTGCCAGCAGCTTAGTCACAGGGGGCATGAAGACCCAGTACTTC
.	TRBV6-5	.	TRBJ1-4	CASTTGYASRGNEKLFF	TGTGCCAGCACCACAGGGTACGCGAGTCGGGGTAATGAAAAACTGTTTTTT
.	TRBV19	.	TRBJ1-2	CASSISFGSYGYTF	TGTGCCAGTAGTATTTCTTTCGGCAGCTATGGCTACACCTTC
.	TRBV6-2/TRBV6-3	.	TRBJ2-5	CASTDWEETQYF	TGTGCCAGCACTGACTGGGAAGAGACCCAGTACTTC
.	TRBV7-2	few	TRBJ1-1	CASSSPLGRWDTEAFF	TGTGCCAGCAGCTCTCCCTTAGGCCGTTGGGATACTGAAGCTTTCTTT
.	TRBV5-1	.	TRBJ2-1	CASSVLQGGNEQFF	TGCGCCAGCAGCGTCCTACAGGGCGGCAATGAGCAGTTCTTC
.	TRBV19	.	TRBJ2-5	CASSIGEQETQYF	TGTGCCAGTAGTATTGGTGAGCAAGAGACCCAGTACTTC
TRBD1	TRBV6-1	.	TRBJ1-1	CASSRTGLSNTEAFF	TGTGCCAGCAGTCGGACAGGGCTTTCGAACACTGAAGCTTTCTTT
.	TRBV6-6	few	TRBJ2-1	CASRYSGTRRVNEQFF	TGTGCCAGCAGATACTCCGGGACCAGGCGCGTTAATGAGCAGTTCTTC
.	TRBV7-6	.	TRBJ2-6	CASSLAVRQALASGANVLTF	TGTGCCAGCAGCTTAGCTGTAAGACAGGCTCTGGCCTCTGGGGCCAACGTCCTGACTTTC
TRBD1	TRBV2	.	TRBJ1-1	CASRDRRTEAFF	TGTGCCAGCAGGGACAGGAGGACTGAAGCTTTCTTT
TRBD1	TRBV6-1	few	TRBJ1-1	CASSEWAGGLNTEAFF	TGTGCCAGCAGTGAATGGGCAGGGGGATTGAACACTGAAGCTTTCTTT
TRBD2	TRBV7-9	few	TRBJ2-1	CASSSGRLAGGLPQRNEQFF	TGTGCCAGCAGCTCCGGGCGGCTAGCGGGAGGGCTTCCCCAACGTAATGAGCAGTTCTTC
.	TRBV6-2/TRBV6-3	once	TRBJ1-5	CASKAVRIGQPQHF	TGTGCCAGCAAGGCAGTTAGGATTGGCCAGCCCCAGCATTTT
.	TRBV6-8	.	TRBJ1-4	CASSYSSVRANEKLFF	TGTGCCAGCAGTTACTCATCTGTGAGGGCTAATGAAAAACTGTTTTTT
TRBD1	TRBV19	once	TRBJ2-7	CASSPMGDRVYEQYF	TGTGCCAGTAGCCCCATGGGTGACAGGGTCTACGAGCAGTACTTC
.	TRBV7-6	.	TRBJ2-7	CASSLPTAVDEQYF	TGTGCCAGCAGCTTACCCACTGCGGTGGACGAGCAGTACTTC
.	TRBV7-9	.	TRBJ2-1	CASSSLEFRTRSSYNEQFF	TGTGCCAGCAGCTCCCTGGAGTTTCGGACCAGGAGCTCCTACAATGAGCAGTTCTTC
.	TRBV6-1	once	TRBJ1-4	CASTQGSANEKLFF	TGTGCCAGCACTCAGGGGTCAGCTAATGAAAAACTGTTTTTT
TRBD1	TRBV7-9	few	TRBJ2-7	CASTGRGTPYEQYF	TGTGCCTCAACTGGCAGGGGGACCCCCTACGAGCAGTACTTC
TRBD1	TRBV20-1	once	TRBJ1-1	CSARVFRWARGVLTTEAFF	TGCAGTGCTAGAGTATTTCGATGGGCCAGGGGGGTTTTGACCACTGAAGCTTTCTTT
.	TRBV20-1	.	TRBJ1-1	CSAGTGFDGMNTEAFF	TGCAGTGCTGGTACAGGGTTTGATGGGATGAACACTGAAGCTTTCTTT
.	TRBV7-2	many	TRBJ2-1	CASSRDSSSYNEQFF	TGTGCCAGCAGCCGAGACTCCAGCTCCTACAATGAGCAGTTCTTC
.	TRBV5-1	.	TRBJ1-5	CASSPWGPNQPQHF	TGCGCCAGCAGCCCATGGGGCCCGAATCAGCCCCAGCATTTT
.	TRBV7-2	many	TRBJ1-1	CASSPRSTEAFF	TGTGCCAGCAGCCCACGAAGTACTGAAGCTTTCTTT
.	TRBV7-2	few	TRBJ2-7	CASSLMGASYEQYF	TGTGCCAGCAGCTTAATGGGGGCTTCCTACGAGCAGTACTTC
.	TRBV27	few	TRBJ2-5	CASAAGRGQTQYF	TGTGCCAGCGCTGCAGGCCGGGGCCAGACCCAGTACTTC
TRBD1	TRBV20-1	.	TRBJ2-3	CTTGQGSDTQYF	TGCACCACCGGACAGGGGTCAGATACGCAGTATTTT
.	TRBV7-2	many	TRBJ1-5	CASSQGTQPQHF	TGTGCCAGCAGCCAGGGCACTCAGCCCCAGCATTTT
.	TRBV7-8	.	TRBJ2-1	CASSAGGGSGIVGEQFF	TGTGCCAGCAGCGCCGGAGGGGGGAGCGGGATTGTCGGTGAGCAGTTCTTC
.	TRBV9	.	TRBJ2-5	CASSVGSGQETQYF	TGTGCCAGCAGCGTCGGTAGCGGCCAAGAGACCCAGTACTTC
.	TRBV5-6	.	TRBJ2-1	CASSFSAGNEQFF	TGTGCCAGCAGCTTTTCAGCGGGCAATGAGCAGTTCTTC
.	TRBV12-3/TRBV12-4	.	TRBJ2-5	CASTLRGETQYF	TGTGCCAGCACTCTAAGGGGCGAGACCCAGTACTTC
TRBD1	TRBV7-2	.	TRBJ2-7	CASSWDRDPLYEQYF	TGTGCCAGCAGCTGGGACAGGGATCCCCTATACGAGCAGTACTTC
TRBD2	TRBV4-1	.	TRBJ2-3	CASSQDLAGGTQYF	TGCGCCAGCAGCCAAGACCTAGCGGGAGGTACGCAGTATTTT
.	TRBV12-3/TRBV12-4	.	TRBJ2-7	CASSLVGVVYEQYF	TGTGCCAGCAGTTTAGTGGGGGTAGTCTACGAGCAGTACTTC
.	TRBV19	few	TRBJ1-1	CASRPREAMNTEAFF	TGTGCCAGTAGGCCCCGAGAAGCAATGAACACTGAAGCTTTCTTT